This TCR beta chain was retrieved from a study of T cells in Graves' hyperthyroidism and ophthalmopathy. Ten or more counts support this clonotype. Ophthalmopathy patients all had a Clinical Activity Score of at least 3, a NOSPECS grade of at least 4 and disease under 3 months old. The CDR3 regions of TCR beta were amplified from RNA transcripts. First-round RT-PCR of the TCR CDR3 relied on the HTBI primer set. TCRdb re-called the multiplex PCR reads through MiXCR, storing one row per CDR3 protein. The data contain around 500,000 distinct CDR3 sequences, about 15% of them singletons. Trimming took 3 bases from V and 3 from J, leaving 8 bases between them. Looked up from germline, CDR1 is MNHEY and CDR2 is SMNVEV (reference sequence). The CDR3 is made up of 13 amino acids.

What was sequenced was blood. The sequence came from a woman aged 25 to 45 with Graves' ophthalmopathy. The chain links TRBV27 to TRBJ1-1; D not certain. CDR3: CASSLRAHTEAFF. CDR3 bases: TGTGCCAGCAGTTTGAGAGCTCACACTGAAGCTTTCTTT.